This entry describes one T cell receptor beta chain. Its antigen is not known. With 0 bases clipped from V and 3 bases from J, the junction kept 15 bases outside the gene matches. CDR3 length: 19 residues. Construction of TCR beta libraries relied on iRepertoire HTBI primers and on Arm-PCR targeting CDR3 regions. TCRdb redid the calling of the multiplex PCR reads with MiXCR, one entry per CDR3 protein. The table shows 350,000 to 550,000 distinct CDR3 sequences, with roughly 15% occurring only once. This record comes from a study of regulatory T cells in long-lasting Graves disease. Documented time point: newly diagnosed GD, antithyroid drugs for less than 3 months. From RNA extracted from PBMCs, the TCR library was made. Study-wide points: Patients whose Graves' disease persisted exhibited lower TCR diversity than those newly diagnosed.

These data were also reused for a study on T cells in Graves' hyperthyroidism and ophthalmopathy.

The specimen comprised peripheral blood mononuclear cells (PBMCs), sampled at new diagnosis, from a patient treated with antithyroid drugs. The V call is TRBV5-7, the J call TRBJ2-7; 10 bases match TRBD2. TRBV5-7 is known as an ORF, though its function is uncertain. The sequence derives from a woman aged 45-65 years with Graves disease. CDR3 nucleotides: TGTGCCAGCAGCTTGGAGTTTTTTCTGAGCGGGAGGGAAAACTACGAGCAGTACTTC. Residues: CASSLEFFLSGRENYEQYF.